The clone carrying this T cell receptor (beta chain) was seen ten or more times. Antigen unknown. The DNA ends 3 residues before the CDR3 does, and the rest of the CDR3 is filled in from the germline J gene. This entry belongs to a study of T cell clonality in common variable immunodeficiency. Findings and limits, study-wide: Reportedly, TCR beta sequences from common variable immunodeficiency showed fewer deletions and N-nucleotide insertions. CVID subjects showed higher TCRbeta clonality than healthy controls. What drives increased CVID clonality needs T cell subpopulation sequencing.

V lost 11 bases and J 2 bases, leaving 12 bases between the germline ends. CDR1 and CDR2 from the germline V gene are MNHEY and SVGEGT. The CDR3 has 12 residues. Method: immunoSEQ multiplex PCR; TCRdb's copy keeps in-frame clones and lacks some. There are approximately 57,000 clones in the sample, none observed a single time. The receptor was derived from a person between 18 and 75 years old in good health. The rearrangement links TRBV6-2 or TRBV6-3 to TRBJ2-5; D may match TRBD1 or TRBD2 (5 bases each). Sequenced material: peripheral blood mononuclear cells. The chain's CDR3 is CALGEGQETQYF. The CDR3 DNA, read in part, is TGTGCCCTTGGAGAGGGGCAAGAGACC.